The 28 T cell receptor beta chains reported below all come from one sample, sequenced in a study of early T cells in non-severe SARS-CoV-2 infection. TCRdb reprocessed the 5' RACE reads via MiXCR and lists one record per CDR3 protein. The sample lists 40,000 or so distinct CDR3 sequences, around 10% occurring once. Specimen: whole blood. The receptor source for this set is an adult who was a healthcare worker with PCR-confirmed SARS-CoV-2 infection or an uninfected control (not recorded which).

About this clonotype: This clone may be a read error of a much larger clone one base away. The chain has TRBV6-2 or TRBV6-3 and TRBJ1-1; no clear D. The CDR3 covers 14 residues. V was shortened by 2 bases and J by 4 bases, with 11 bases between the two germline ends. Germline V CDR1 and CDR2: MNHEY, SVGEGT. The CDR3 region has the DNA TGTGCCAGCAGTTACGGGAGGACGGGCACTGAAGCTTTCTTT. It yields the protein CASSYGRTGTEAFF.

This clonotype was seen at least ten times. The V call is TRBV5-4, the J call TRBJ2-2; no definite D call. The CDR3 totals 14 residues. Trimming stripped 5 bases from V and 0 bases from J, with 8 bases between. Germline V gene data show CDR1 as SGHNT and CDR2 as YYREEE (reference sequence). In DNA form, the CDR3 reads TGTGCCAGCAGTGCGAGCACGAACACCGGGGAGCTGTTTTTT. Amino acids: CASSASTNTGELFF.

The chain couples TRBV4-3 to TRBJ2-3; D unclear. CDR1 LGHNA and CDR2 YSLEER come from the germline V gene. The CDR3 consists of 12 residues. V lost 0 bases, J lost 7 bases, and 5 bases lay in between. CDR3 residues: CASSQERNTQYF. The CDR3 region has the DNA TGCGCCAGCAGCCAAGAGCGAAATACGCAGTATTTT.

This clonotype showed up many times. The V call is TRBV7-2, the J call TRBJ2-3; D remains ambiguous. The CDR3 runs 14 residues. Trimming removed 1 base at V and 2 bases at J, with 7 bases between. The germline V gene encodes CDR1 SGHTA and CDR2 FQGNSA. The CDR3 coding sequence is TGTGCCAGCAGCTTAGACGCCACCACAGATACGCAGTATTTT. Translated: CASSLDATTDTQYF.

This clonotype was found many times. The chain has TRBV28 and TRBJ2-7; 10 positions agree with TRBD2. CDR3 length: 15 residues. Trimming cost V 3 bases and J 6 bases; bases outside gene matches: 8. Germline CDR1 and CDR2: MDHEN and SYDVKM. CDR3 nucleotides: TGTGCCAGCAGTTTGGTTGTCCTAGCGGGAGTCGAGCAGTACTTC. It yields the protein CASSLVVLAGVEQYF.

This clonotype occurred many times. The rearrangement joins TRBV6-1 to TRBJ1-2; unclear D gene. V lost 3 bases to trimming and J lost 5 bases, with 10 bases between them. The CDR3 runs to 13 residues. CDR1 and CDR2 from the germline V gene are MNHNS and SASEGT. CDR3 loop: CASSELQNYGYTF. The CDR3, as DNA: TGTGCCAGCAGTGAGCTTCAAAATTATGGCTACACCTTC.

This clonotype was counted ten times or more. The chain links TRBV29-1 to TRBJ2-7; tentative D call: TRBD1 (6 bases). The CDR3 loop spans 13 amino acids. Germline CDR1 reads SQVTM; CDR2 reads ANQGSEA. Trimming removed 6 bases from V and 6 bases from J, with 18 bases in between. The CDR3 DNA is TGCAGCGTGATACAGGGTTTTGGGTTCGAGCAGTACTTC. Translated, it gives CSVIQGFGFEQYF.

In its sample, this clonotype was seen many times. This chain connects TRBV28 to TRBJ2-3; 9 nucleotides match TRBD1. Germline trimming cut 9 bases from V and 5 bases from J; bases unmatched to any gene: 15. CDR1 MDHEN and CDR2 SYDVKM come from the germline V gene. The CDR3 contains 16 residues. The CDR3 sequence: CASLTPTGGLQDTQYF. The CDR3 DNA reads as TGTGCCAGTTTAACACCGACAGGGGGACTACAAGATACGCAGTATTTT.

Ten or more counts support this clonotype. In DNA form, the CDR3 reads TGTGCCAGCAGCCCGTGGACAGCTGGAAACACCATATATTTT. Protein product: CASSPWTAGNTIYF. The V and J genes are TRBV7-2 and TRBJ1-3; D perhaps matches TRBD1 (6 bases). Trimming pared 5 bases from V and 2 bases from J, leaving 10 bases between. The V gene's germline CDR1 is SGHTA and CDR2 FQGNSA. There are 14 residues in the CDR3.

This clonotype was recorded at least ten times. J is TRBJ2-3 and V is TRBV3-1; the D is unclear. Trimming cost V 3 bases and J 3 bases, with 10 bases left between them. The CDR3 runs to 14 residues. Germline CDR1 and CDR2: LGHDT and YNNKEL (reference sequence). The CDR3 protein is CASSHKGSTDTQYF. The DNA for the CDR3 is TGTGCCAGCAGCCACAAGGGTTCAACAGATACGCAGTATTTT.

There are a few counts of this clonotype. The chain combines TRBV6-2 or TRBV6-3 with TRBJ2-1; 7 nucleotides align to TRBD1. Germline assignment: CDR1 MNHEY and CDR2 SVGEGT. The CDR3 is 15 amino acids. Unmatched junction bases numbered 7, after V lost 4 bases and J lost 4 bases. CDR3 nucleotide sequence: TGTGCCAGCAGTTCCCGGGACAGCCTTTACAATGAGCAGTTCTTC. Its translation: CASSSRDSLYNEQFF.

This clonotype was seen ten or more times. This sequence joins TRBV20-1 and TRBJ1-3, with unresolved D. Between the trimmed V and J ends, which lost 2 bases and 0 bases, there was a span of 11 bases. The CDR3 length is 15 residues. CDR1 and CDR2 from the germline V gene are DFQATT and SNEGSKA (reference sequence). CDR3 in DNA: TGCAGTGCTAGATACGGCAGTACCTCTGGAAACACCATATATTTT. This codes for CSARYGSTSGNTIYF.

This clonotype has just a few counts. The genes are TRBV2 and TRBJ2-7; D is unclear. The germline V gene encodes CDR1 SNHLY and CDR2 FYNNEI. The CDR3 extends over 11 amino acids. V was trimmed by 6 bases and J by 4 bases, leaving 7 bases between them. The CDR3 loop reads CASSQEYEQYF. CDR3 DNA: TGTGCCAGCAGCCAAGAGTACGAGCAGTACTTC.

This clonotype occurred many times. The chain couples TRBV29-1 to TRBJ2-7; 10 positions match TRBD1. CDR3 length equals 13 residues. Losses at the gene ends were 8 bases for V and 5 bases for J; bases not matched to a gene: 9. The germline V gene encodes CDR1 SQVTM and CDR2 ANQGSEA. Written as DNA, the CDR3 is TGCAGCACCCAGACAGGGGGCCTCCACGAGCAGTACTTC. Its protein is CSTQTGGLHEQYF.

The chain carries TRBV10-2 and TRBJ2-5; 7 nucleotides line up with TRBD1. In germline, CDR1 is WSHSY, CDR2 SAAADI. The CDR3 contains 14 residues. The V segment lost 6 bases and the J segment 2 bases; nucleotides outside the gene matches: 6. The CDR3: CASRGRQGQETQYF. As DNA, the CDR3 is TGCGCCAGCAGAGGGAGACAGGGACAAGAGACCCAGTACTTC.

V is TRBV7-2 and J is TRBJ2-2, with a possible D match to TRBD1 (6 bases). Germline CDR1 SGHTA, CDR2 FQGNSA. With 2 bases removed from V and 0 bases from J, the gap between germline ends came to 16 bases. This CDR3 region has 18 residues. The chain's CDR3 is CASSLKGTGTSNTGELFF. In nucleotides, the CDR3 is TGTGCCAGCAGCTTAAAGGGGACCGGGACATCGAACACCGGGGAGCTGTTTTTT.

This clonotype was recorded at least ten times. The chain combines TRBV29-1 with TRBJ1-2; 9 nucleotides line up with TRBD1. Germline CDR1 and CDR2: SQVTM and ANQGSEA. V shed 2 bases, J shed 8 bases, and the junction held 6 bases outside the gene matches. The CDR3 has 13 residues. CDR3 protein: CSVERDRVGGYTF. DNA for the CDR3: TGCAGCGTTGAACGGGACAGGGTGGGCGGCTACACCTTC.

Ten or more counts support this clonotype. J is TRBJ1-3 and V is TRBV3-1; D is unclear. The CDR3 totals 15 residues. Trimming stripped 5 bases from V and 0 bases from J, with 11 bases between. CDR1 LGHDT and CDR2 YNNKEL come from the germline V gene (reference sequence). CDR3 in amino acids: CASSAQVYSGNTIYF. The CDR3 coding sequence is TGTGCCAGCAGCGCCCAGGTCTACTCTGGAAACACCATATATTTT.

This clonotype was seen at least ten times. The V gene is TRBV15, the J gene TRBJ2-7; D remains unclear. The CDR3 covers 12 residues. With 0 bases removed from V and 5 bases from J, the gap between germline ends came to 5 bases. The germline gives CDR1 LNHNV, CDR2 YYDKDF (reference sequence). Written as DNA, the CDR3 is TGTGCCACCAGCAGAGAGGGCGACGAGCAGTACTTC. This encodes CATSREGDEQYF.

This clonotype was counted many times. The CDR3 carries no conserved terminal phenylalanine or tryptophan, so it likely arises from a read error. The rearrangement links TRBV20-1 to TRBJ2-7; 8 bases are shared with TRBD1. There are 15 residues in the CDR3. Trimming took 3 bases from V and 7 from J; bases not matched to a gene: 14. Per germline, CDR1 DFQATT and CDR2 SNEGSKA (reference sequence). CDR3 coding DNA: TGCAGTGCTAGTAAGCCGGACAGGGTCTCCAGGGAGCAGTACCTC. It codes for CSASKPDRVSREQYL.

In this sample, this clonotype turned up many times. The chain recombines TRBV10-3 with TRBJ2-3; 8 bases agree with TRBD2. Trimming took 0 bases from V and 0 from J; bases not matched to a gene: 11. Germline V gives CDR1 ENHRY, CDR2 SYGVKD. The CDR3 runs 19 residues. The CDR3 here is CAISESASGLSTSTDTQYF. In nucleotides, the CDR3 is TGTGCCATCAGTGAGTCGGCTAGCGGGCTTTCCACTAGCACAGATACGCAGTATTTT.

The chain uses TRBV29-1 and TRBJ2-7; 8 bases agree with TRBD1. Germline V gene data show CDR1 as SQVTM and CDR2 as ANQGSEA. Trimming removed 5 bases from V and 1 base from J; junction bases left unmatched: 4. The CDR3 has 13 amino acids. The CDR3 protein is CSVRTGWSYEQYF. CDR3 DNA: TGCAGCGTTCGGACAGGGTGGTCCTACGAGCAGTACTTC.

This clonotype was counted at least ten times. The chain links TRBV4-3 to TRBJ2-7, with a tentative D call TRBD1 (6 bases). The germline V gene encodes CDR1 LGHNA and CDR2 YSLEER. This CDR3 has 15 amino acids. V lost 0 bases and J lost 3, with 12 bases in between. CDR3 sequence: CASSQEWQGYYEQYF. CDR3 bases: TGCGCCAGCAGCCAAGAATGGCAGGGGTACTACGAGCAGTACTTC.

Only a few counts were recorded for this clonotype. The chain couples TRBV20-1 to TRBJ2-7; no clear D. CDR3 length: 15 amino acids. Per the germline V gene, CDR1 is DFQATT and CDR2 is SNEGSKA (reference sequence). V was trimmed by 1 base and J by 2 bases, leaving 15 bases between them. The CDR3 spells CSARAPTLGAYEQYF. CDR3 nucleotide sequence: TGCAGTGCTAGAGCACCGACGCTTGGTGCCTACGAGCAGTACTTC.

The sample holds many counts of this clonotype. The V gene is TRBV7-2, the J gene TRBJ2-1, with unresolved D. The CDR3 runs 11 residues. Germline V gene sequence: CDR1 SGHTA, CDR2 FQGNSA. V lost 3 bases and J 10 bases, leaving 7 bases between the germline ends. Here the CDR3 reads CASSLAQEQFF. The CDR3, as DNA: TGTGCCAGCAGCTTGGCACAGGAGCAGTTCTTC.

CDR3 loop: CASRRDVGELFF. The CDR3 DNA follows: TGTGCCAGCAGGCGGGACGTCGGGGAGCTGTTTTTT. This chain uses TRBV28 with TRBJ2-2; a weak D match, TRBD2 (6 bases). Germline loops: CDR1 MDHEN, CDR2 SYDVKM. This CDR3 spans 12 amino acids. Trimming removed 6 bases at V and 7 bases at J, with 9 bases between.

This clonotype showed up just a few times. This rearrangement joins TRBV7-3 to TRBJ2-3; D is unresolved. Per the germline V gene, CDR1 is SGHTA and CDR2 is FQGTGA. V was cut by 2 bases and J by 8 bases, with 8 bases left in between. This CDR3 has 12 residues. Written as DNA, the CDR3 is TGTGCCAGCAGCTTATCCGATGGTACGCAGTATTTT. Protein sequence: CASSLSDGTQYF.

This clonotype was observed many times. The chain has TRBV28 and TRBJ1-5; 7 bases are shared with TRBD1. Germline V CDR1 and CDR2: MDHEN, SYDVKM. V lost 8 bases to trimming and J lost 6 bases; unmatched junction nucleotides: 10. The CDR3 length is 14 residues. CDR3 DNA: TGTGCCAGCCTAGTAGGGGGCTTCGGTCAGCCCCAGCATTTT. Amino acid sequence: CASLVGGFGQPQHF.